This TCR beta chain appears in the sequencing data of a study of CD8+CD57+ T cells in acquired aplastic anemia. Study details: Isolated CD4+ and CD8+ cells, once sorted, yielded DNA averaging roughly 3 ug. Healthy donors averaged roughly 11 million reads for CD4+ cells. General study findings and limits: CD8+ Simpson's diversity showed no significant patient-control difference.

The use of genomic DNA as template underpinned the TCR beta VDJ and CDR3 profiling. TCRdb reanalysed the reads using MiXCR and keeps one entry per CDR3 protein. The table records around 400,000 distinct CDR3 sequences, 65% to 80% of them present only once. A word on this clonotype: Its matching antigen is unknown.

Germline V gene sequence: CDR1 SGHRS, CDR2 YFSETQ. The CDR3 runs to 14 residues. With V trimmed by 4 bases and J by 2 bases, 5 bases remained unmatched. The sequenced sample was sorted CD4+, CD8+, or CD8+CD57+ T cells (not recorded which) from PBMCs. The clonotype was recovered from a human donor in good health, serving as a control. This chain links TRBV5-1 with TRBJ1-2; 7 bases line up with TRBD1. For the CDR3, the DNA is TGCGCCAGCAGCACCGACAGGGCGAACTATGGCTACACCTTC. Residues: CASSTDRANYGYTF.